This TCR beta chain was profiled in a study of blood T cell repertoires in COVID-19 (dated by TCRdb to 2018 to 2021). Turning to the overall study: Collaborator samples came from the United States, Italy and Spain and covered acute and convalescent phases of COVID-19. The material from the prospective study consisted of cDNA or gDNA derived from T cells, B-cell-depleted T cells, or PBMCs. Subjects who had been exposed to COVID-19, were actively infected with it, or had recovered from it provided the deeply sampled blood TCRbeta repertoires that made up the dataset. A freely available public database, intended as a resource for researchers studying the immune response to SARS-CoV-2, is where the repertoires were released. Samples were obtained from the ongoing ImmuneRACE study (first 160 participants) and from 1,254 subjects provided by 6 global collaborators. Sample metadata almost always included a de-identified subject ID, COVID-19 status, age in years and sex. HLA class I and class II types, where available, came from metadata supplied by the sample provider rather than from assay-based typing.

A single count supports this clone. The target of this receptor is not known. Per-nucleotide qualities are absent, and no much larger clonotype sits a single base away. The immunoSEQ Assay, a bias-controlled multiplex PCR, was used to amplify TCRbeta CDR3 regions from genomic DNA. Per the source publication's procedure: Nucleated cell counts per sample were estimated from amplification of reference gene primers within the assay. Sequence reads were collapsed and filtered to measure the absolute abundance of every unique TCRbeta CDR3 rearrangement. For each sample, productive Simpson clonality was calculated as the square root of Simpson's diversity index over productive rearrangements. TCRdb provides this immuneACCESS table in a form limited to in-frame rearrangements. Some clones are lacking; in checked studies, under half of them reflect an unresolved V gene, and why the rest are absent is not known. V and J calls and clone size are those listed in that table; D and trimming were worked out from the DNA. The sample table contains approximately 230,000 clones; only one count was recorded for around 89% of them. The top ten clones comprise under 8% of the sample.

The CDR3 numbers 14 residues from cysteine through phenylalanine. This entry keeps only the CDR3 DNA: 42 bases, framed from base 1. The trim is 0 bases for V and 1 base for J, with a gap of 7 bases between the germline ends. For CDR1 and CDR2, the germline V gene lists SGHRS and YFSETQ. One collaborating source in Seattle enrolled patients during active infection and followed them longitudinally through the course of disease. Each collaborating institution followed its own protocols to collect whole blood in K2EDTA tubes. For TCRbeta analysis, collaborators shipped samples as frozen whole blood, isolated PBMCs, or DNA extracted from either of those sample types. The full study reports these points: The quantity of clinical and demographic metadata differed by source and by participant and was supplied without curation.

Sequencing input: peripheral blood. The rearranged chain carries TRBV5-1 and TRBJ1-2; no D segment can be confidently identified. The receptor comes from a woman between 25 and 40 years old with COVID-19, enrolled during active disease. The DNA sequence is given as TGCGCCAGCAGCTTGGAGGCGGTTAACTATGGCTACACCTTC. This translates into CASSLEAVNYGYTF.